Listed below are T cell receptor beta chains from one sample, sequenced in a study of cytomegalovirus exposure and HLA in healthy donors. Libraries were prepared by immunoSEQ multiplex PCR; TCRdb keeps only in-frame clonotypes and omits some of them. The sample includes 78,000 or so clones, 90% to 96% of them seen just once. The sequencing sample was made of PBMCs. The source is a man younger than 35 in good health and CMV-seropositive. Each CDR3 is given with its conserved first and last residue. Each record gives: V gene, D gene, J gene, clone size, CDR3 protein, CDR3 DNA. A D gene is named only where the DNA matches it firmly. Some rows have no size entry. The others give once, few or many, or a class for an expanded clone.

TRBV27	NA	TRBJ2-2	NA	CASSLKGVTGELFF	TGTGCCAGCAGTTTGAAAGGGGTCACCGGGGAGCTGTTTTTT
TRBV21-1	NA	TRBJ2-4	NA	CASLQDPGQVKNIQYF	TGTGCCAGCCTCCAAGACCCGGGACAGGTGAAAAACATTCAGTACTTC
TRBV10-3	NA	TRBJ2-3	NA	CAISDLVRGMADTQYF	TGTGCCATCAGTGACCTGGTAAGGGGCATGGCAGATACGCAGTATTTT
TRBV7-9	NA	TRBJ2-1	NA	CASTRSGGSDEQFF	TGTGCCAGCACCAGATCGGGGGGCTCGGATGAGCAGTTCTTC
TRBV30	TRBD1	TRBJ1-1	NA	CAWRSLRDRGPYTEAFF	TGTGCCTGGAGGTCCCTCCGGGACAGGGGGCCTTACACTGAAGCTTTCTTT
TRBV2	TRBD2	TRBJ2-1	once	CASRPTGLADYNEQFF	TGTGCCAGCAGACCAACGGGACTAGCGGATTACAATGAGCAGTTCTTC
TRBV6-6	TRBD2	TRBJ2-7	NA	CASSSGTSGAYYEQYF	TGTGCCAGCAGTTCCGGGACTAGCGGGGCCTACTACGAGCAGTACTTC
TRBV2	NA	TRBJ1-1	NA	CASSGVGTEAFF	TGTGCCAGCAGCGGGGTAGGCACTGAAGCTTTCTTT
TRBV6-5	NA	TRBJ1-1	NA	CASRNDQGYNTEAFF	TGTGCCAGCAGGAACGACCAGGGATATAACACTGAAGCTTTCTTT
TRBV30	TRBD1	TRBJ2-2	NA	CAWSALKPGQGSGELFF	TGTGCCTGGAGTGCCCTGAAACCGGGACAGGGCTCCGGGGAGCTGTTTTTT
TRBV28	NA	TRBJ2-7	once	CASNPGGRAYEQYF	TGTGCCAGCAACCCCGGAGGTCGGGCCTACGAGCAGTACTTC
TRBV7-9	TRBD2	TRBJ2-1	NA	CASSPGTSGSHYEQFF	TGTGCCAGCAGCCCCGGGACTAGCGGGAGTCATTATGAGCAGTTCTTC
TRBV4-1	TRBD2	TRBJ2-1	NA	CASSQAIAGVYNEQFF	TGCGCCAGCAGCCAGGCTATAGCGGGGGTTTACAATGAGCAGTTCTTC
TRBV30	NA	TRBJ2-1	NA	CAWSVLNEQFF	TGTGCCTGGAGTGTACTGAATGAGCAGTTCTTC
TRBV4-1	TRBD1	TRBJ2-5	once	CASSRLIPGQGFETQYF	TGCGCCAGCAGCCGCTTGATCCCGGGACAGGGGTTCGAGACCCAGTACTTC
TRBV2	NA	TRBJ2-7	NA	CATLPVGRGLSYEQYF	TGTGCCACCCTCCCGGTAGGGCGGGGGCTCTCCTACGAGCAGTACTTC
TRBV5-8	NA	TRBJ1-5	NA	CASSFGRSPQHF	TGTGCCAGCAGCTTTGGCCGCTCGCCCCAGCATTTT
TRBV6-1	NA	TRBJ1-5	NA	CASSGREVNQPQHF	TGTGCCAGCAGTGGGCGGGAAGTCAATCAGCCCCAGCATTTT
TRBV18	NA	TRBJ1-5	few	CASSPQDTGNQPQHF	TGTGCCAGCTCACCACAGGACACGGGCAATCAGCCCCAGCATTTT
TRBV5-5	NA	TRBJ1-2	NA	CASSSTGVNYGYTF	TGTGCCAGCAGCTCCACAGGCGTAAACTATGGCTACACCTTC
TRBV27	TRBD2	TRBJ2-7	NA	CASSFGTSRLSEQYF	TGTGCCAGCAGTTTCGGGACTAGCAGGTTGAGCGAGCAGTACTTC
TRBV18	TRBD1	TRBJ1-1	NA	CASSGQGSLGTEAFF	TGTGCCAGCTCGGGACAGGGTAGTTTGGGCACTGAAGCTTTCTTT
TRBV27	TRBD1	TRBJ2-7	NA	CASSRNGQVRYEQYF	TGTGCCAGCAGTAGAAATGGACAGGTCCGCTACGAGCAGTACTTC
TRBV11-3	TRBD2	TRBJ2-2	NA	CASSLRLAANTGELFF	TGTGCCAGCAGCTTACGTCTAGCGGCGAACACCGGGGAGCTGTTTTTT
TRBV6-1	NA	TRBJ2-2	once	CASNEGTGELFF	TGTGCCAGCAACGAGGGCACCGGGGAGCTGTTTTTT
TRBV13	NA	TRBJ1-1	NA	CASSYRGQGDAFF	TGTGCCAGCAGCTACCGCGGCCAAGGGGATGCTTTCTTT
TRBV5-1	NA	TRBJ2-6	once	CASSPQNSGANVLTF	TGCGCCAGCAGCCCCCAGAACTCTGGGGCCAACGTCCTGACTTTC
TRBV7-2	NA	TRBJ2-4	NA	CASSQQGGEGNIQYF	TGTGCCAGCAGCCAACAGGGGGGGGAAGGGAACATTCAGTACTTC
TRBV11-3	TRBD2	TRBJ2-2	NA	CASSISGISTGELFF	TGTGCCAGCAGCATTAGCGGGATTAGCACCGGGGAGCTGTTTTTT
TRBV19	TRBD2	TRBJ2-5	NA	CASSSPQSGRGETQYF	TGTGCCAGTAGTAGCCCCCAGAGCGGGAGGGGAGAGACCCAGTACTTC
TRBV28	TRBD1	TRBJ1-2	NA	CATNRRDSPSIGYTF	TGTGCCACCAATCGTAGGGACAGTCCCTCTATCGGCTACACCTTC
TRBV28	NA	TRBJ2-7	once	CASSLPQGSYEQYF	TGTGCCAGCAGTTTACCCCAGGGCTCCTACGAGCAGTACTTC
TRBV4-1	TRBD1	TRBJ1-5	NA	CASSQGSGQSNQPQHF	TGCGCCAGCAGCCAAGGTTCGGGACAGTCCAATCAGCCCCAGCATTTT
TRBV6-1	TRBD1	TRBJ2-7	NA	CASSEVRQGVPEQYF	TGTGCCAGCAGTGAAGTGAGACAGGGGGTCCCTGAGCAGTACTTC
TRBV4-1	NA	TRBJ2-3	once	CASSQNGTPGADTQYF	TGCGCCAGCAGCCAAAACGGGACACCCGGGGCAGATACGCAGTATTTT
TRBV6-5	TRBD1	TRBJ1-2	few	CASTAGGKYGYTF	TGTGCCAGCACCGCAGGGGGCAAGTATGGCTACACCTTC
TRBV5-1	NA	TRBJ1-4	NA	CASSSNTEKLFF	TGCGCCAGCAGCTCGAACACTGAAAAACTGTTTTTT
TRBV6-4	TRBD1	TRBJ1-2	NA	CASRDQGAGNGYTF	TGTGCCAGCAGAGATCAGGGGGCCGGGAATGGCTACACCTTC
TRBV7-8	TRBD2	TRBJ2-7	NA	CASSLESLAGIYYEQYF	TGTGCCAGCAGCTTAGAGTCACTAGCGGGGATATACTACGAGCAGTACTTC
TRBV5-1	TRBD1	TRBJ1-1	NA	CASKGATEAFF	TGCGCCAGCAAGGGGGCCACTGAAGCTTTCTTT
TRBV11-3	NA	TRBJ2-3	NA	CASSVGLATSTDTQYF	TGTGCCAGCAGCGTAGGACTGGCGACTAGCACAGATACGCAGTATTTT
TRBV10-2	NA	TRBJ1-5	NA	CASNREGNQPQHF	TGCGCCAGCAACCGGGAAGGCAATCAGCCCCAGCATTTT
TRBV18	TRBD1	TRBJ2-5	NA	CASSQYWDRQETQYF	TGTGCCAGCTCACAGTATTGGGACAGACAAGAGACCCAGTACTTC
TRBV7-8	TRBD2	TRBJ2-7	NA	CASSQISSGSYEQYF	TGTGCCAGCAGCCAAATCTCTAGCGGGAGCTACGAGCAGTACTTC
TRBV29-1	TRBD1	TRBJ1-1	NA	CSGTQGDGTEAFF	TGCAGCGGAACACAGGGGGATGGCACTGAAGCTTTCTTT
TRBV5-7	NA	TRBJ1-5	NA	CASSLVPATGGWQPQHF	TGTGCCAGCAGCTTGGTACCGGCTACCGGAGGATGGCAGCCCCAGCATTTT
TRBV7-2	TRBD1	TRBJ1-2	NA	CASSPGTAVGQYGYTF	TGTGCCAGCAGCCCAGGGACAGCTGTCGGACAGTATGGCTACACCTTC
TRBV19	NA	TRBJ2-7	NA	CASSIIAEFSYEQYF	TGTGCCAGTAGTATTATAGCGGAGTTCTCCTACGAGCAGTACTTC
TRBV2	TRBD2	TRBJ2-1	NA	CASGGGVLAGNEQFF	TGTGCCAGCGGGGGAGGCGTACTAGCGGGGAATGAGCAGTTCTTC
TRBV5-6	NA	TRBJ2-7	NA	CASSVGVSEQYF	TGTGCCAGCAGCGTAGGGGTTTCCGAGCAGTACTTC
TRBV10-3	NA	TRBJ2-5	NA	CAISSDVDTQYF	TGTGCCATCAGTAGCGATGTAGATACCCAGTACTTC
TRBV5-1	NA	TRBJ2-7	NA	CASSSQGPSYEQYF	TGCGCCAGCAGCTCACAGGGTCCTTCCTACGAGCAGTACTTC